A single sample is the source of the 22 T cell receptor beta chains below, sequenced in a study of T cells of healthy individuals. TCRdb reanalysed the 5' RACE reads using MiXCR and keeps one entry per CDR3 protein. The repertoire holds about 53,000 distinct CDR3 sequences, roughly 14% seen once, with about 16% in the top ten. Source of these receptors: a human donor in good health.

CDR3 protein: CSASKVGQGTEQYF. The CDR3 nucleotides read TGCAGTGCCTCAAAGGTGGGACAGGGGACCGAGCAGTACTTC. This chain joins TRBV20-1 and TRBJ2-7, with 10 bases lining up with TRBD1. Trimming took 6 bases from V and 6 from J; bases not matched to a gene: 11. The CDR3 loop spans 14 amino acids. Germline V gene sequence: CDR1 DFQATT, CDR2 SNEGSKA (reference sequence).

This clonotype was recorded at least ten times. CDR3 coding DNA: TGTGCCAGCAGCCAATCACTTCAACGGGGTGGGACCCAGTACTTC. It is translated as CASSQSLQRGGTQYF. V usage is TRBV3-1 and J usage is TRBJ2-5, with a possible D match to TRBD2 (5 bases). Between the trimmed V and J ends, which lost 2 bases and 7 bases, there was a span of 17 bases. This CDR3 spans 15 amino acids. Germline values: CDR1 LGHDT, CDR2 YNNKEL (reference sequence).

This clonotype occurred many times. The chain is built from TRBV6-6 and TRBJ1-1; TRBD1 is a possible D gene (6 bases). Germline V CDR1 and CDR2: MNHNY, SVGAGI (reference sequence). The CDR3 is made up of 14 amino acids. The V end lost 8 bases, the J end lost 4 bases, and 17 bases lay between the germline ends. CDR3 loop: CASAPSTGRTEAFF. The CDR3 bases are TGTGCCAGCGCCCCCTCGACAGGTCGCACTGAAGCTTTCTTT.

This rearrangement joins TRBV4-3 to TRBJ2-1, with 8 bases that match TRBD2. V lost 0 bases, J lost 7 bases, and 8 bases stayed unmatched. CDR3 length: 16 residues. CDR1 LGHNA and CDR2 YSLEER come from the germline V gene. The CDR3 loop reads CASSQDRAGAGNEQFF. The CDR3 DNA follows: TGCGCCAGCAGCCAAGATCGAGCGGGAGCTGGGAATGAGCAGTTCTTC.

J is TRBJ1-1 and V is TRBV7-9; 7 positions match TRBD1. The CDR3 loop spans 14 amino acids. V gave up 2 bases and J gave up 1 base; unmatched junction bases: 1. Germline loops: CDR1 SEHNR, CDR2 FQNEAQ (reference sequence). CDR3 DNA: TGTGCCAGCAGCTTATACAGGGGGAACACTGAAGCTTTCTTT. Its translation: CASSLYRGNTEAFF.

The genes are TRBV21-1 and TRBJ2-5; the table gives TRBD2 as D, unverified against the DNA. TRBV21-1 is deemed a pseudogene. The CDR3 loop spans 19 amino acids. The CDR3 DNA sequence: TGTGCCAGCAGCAAGGGGACTAGCGGGAGTTCGGGGGTACGGGAGACCCAGTACTTC. This sequence encodes CASSKGTSGSSGVRETQYF.

The chain joins TRBV29-1 to TRBJ2-6; TRBD1 might be the D (5 bases). Per the germline V gene, CDR1 is SQVTM and CDR2 is ANQGSEA. CDR3 length: 11 residues. Trimming cost V 7 bases and J 12 bases, with 13 bases left between them. The CDR3 DNA sequence: TGCAGCGCCCGACTGGGGCTCGTCCTGACTTTC. Its translation: CSARLGLVLTF. Full variable domain (rest looked up from reference TRBV29-1 and TRBJ2-6): SAVISQKPSRDICQRGTSLTIQCQVDSQVTMMFWYRQQPGQSLTLIATANQGSEATYESGFVIDKFPISRPNLTFSTLTVSNMSPEDSSIYLCSARLGLVLTFGAGSRLTVL.

This clonotype occurred many times. The chain is built from TRBV23-1 and TRBJ1-1, with D possibly being TRBD1 (6 bases). TRBV23-1 is an ORF for which the function is uncertain. CDR3 length: 13 residues. V lost 3 bases and J 11 bases, leaving 16 bases between the germline ends. CDR3 sequence reads: CASSHPGALIAFF. CDR3 nucleotides: TGCGCCAGCAGTCACCCGGGGGCCCTTATCGCTTTCTTT.

This clonotype was seen a handful of times. The chain uses TRBV20-1 and TRBJ2-7, with a tentative D call TRBD1 (6 bases). Germline values: CDR1 DFQATT, CDR2 SNEGSKA (reference sequence). V was trimmed by 4 bases and J by 1 base, leaving 17 bases between them. The CDR3 consists of 15 residues. CDR3 region: CSATDRDKGSYEQYF. Written as DNA, the CDR3 is TGCAGTGCTACTGACCGGGACAAGGGGTCCTACGAGCAGTACTTC.

This rearrangement joins TRBV29-1 to TRBJ2-3; perhaps TRBD1 as D (6 bases). The CDR3 extends over 15 amino acids. Germline V gene lookup returns CDR1 SQVTM and CDR2 ANQGSEA. V lost 5 bases and J lost 2, with 17 bases in between. The CDR3 sequence is CSVTEGGRDTDTQYF. The CDR3 DNA sequence: TGCAGCGTTACCGAAGGGGGTCGGGACACAGATACGCAGTATTTT.

Ten or more counts support this clonotype. The V gene is TRBV7-9, the J gene TRBJ1-1; maybe TRBD1 (6 bases). With 4 bases removed from V and 2 bases from J, the gap between germline ends came to 11 bases. Germline loops: CDR1 SEHNR, CDR2 FQNEAQ (reference sequence). The CDR3 is 14 amino acids. The CDR3 nucleotides read TGTGCCAGCAGCTCATTAGGGGGAAACACTGAAGCTTTCTTT. Translation: CASSSLGGNTEAFF.

This clonotype appeared many times. The V and J genes are TRBV7-9 and TRBJ1-4; D is perhaps TRBD1 (5 bases). Germline CDR1 and CDR2: SEHNR and FQNEAQ (reference sequence). V gave up 5 bases and J gave up 5 bases, with 9 bases separating them. This CDR3 is 13 amino acids long. The CDR3 DNA is TGTGCCAGCAGCCGGGACCTAAATGAAAAACTGTTTTTT. Residues: CASSRDLNEKLFF.

This clonotype was picked up many times. The V and J genes are TRBV7-6 and TRBJ1-5; D uncertain. Trimming pared 4 bases from V and 4 bases from J, leaving 8 bases between. In germline, CDR1 is SGHVS, CDR2 FNYEAQ. This CDR3 contains 13 residues. The CDR3 is CASSSTANQPQHF. The CDR3 DNA sequence: TGTGCCAGCAGCTCCACAGCTAATCAGCCCCAGCATTTT.

This clonotype was counted ten times or more. The gene calls are TRBV29-1 and TRBJ1-1; D is perhaps TRBD1 (5 bases). This CDR3 is 13 amino acids long. CDR1 is SQVTM, CDR2 ANQGSEA, per germline. Deletions cut 0 bases from V and 3 bases from J, with 8 bases between. The DNA of the CDR3 is TGCAGCGTTGAAGAACCCAGGGACACTGAAGCTTTCTTT. This gives the protein CSVEEPRDTEAFF.

The rearrangement uses TRBV6-5 and TRBJ1-1, with unresolved D. The ends were cut back, 0 bases at V and 2 bases at J, with 7 bases in the middle. Germline CDR1 MNHEY, CDR2 SVGAGI. This CDR3 has 14 amino acids. CDR3 sequence reads: CASSYSRTNTEAFF. The CDR3 DNA reads TGTGCCAGCAGTTACTCGAGAACCAACACTGAAGCTTTCTTT.

This clonotype turned up a few times. V usage is TRBV7-2 and J usage is TRBJ2-1, with no clear D. The germline CDR1 and CDR2 sequences are SGHTA and FQGNSA. The CDR3 has 12 amino acids. Trimming pared 2 bases from V and 5 bases from J, leaving 4 bases between. The CDR3 sequence is CASSLPHNEQFF. The CDR3 nucleotides are TGTGCCAGCAGCTTACCCCACAATGAGCAGTTCTTC.

The genes are TRBV10-3 and TRBJ2-5; 9 bases match TRBD1. V was pared by 3 bases and J by 5 bases, with 4 bases of the junction left unmatched. Germline lookup yields CDR1 ENHRY and CDR2 SYGVKD. The CDR3 covers 14 residues. Here the CDR3 DNA reads TGTGCCATCAGTGATCAACAGGGGGCGGAGACCCAGTACTTC. The encoded protein is CAISDQQGAETQYF.

The CDR3 DNA is TGCAGTGCTAGACCCCCGGGACTAGCGGGGGAGGGATCCTACAATGAGCAGTTCTTC. Translation gives CSARPPGLAGEGSYNEQFF. V and J are TRBV20-1 and TRBJ2-1; the match to TRBD2 covers 14 bases. Germline CDR1 and CDR2: DFQATT and SNEGSKA (reference sequence). There are 19 residues in the CDR3. J gave up 1 base and V 2 bases, and 10 bases lay outside the gene matches.

This clonotype was recorded at least ten times. V and J are TRBV7-3 and TRBJ1-1; D possibly corresponds to TRBD1 (5 bases). V lost 5 bases to trimming and J lost 1 base, with 8 bases between them. CDR1 is SGHTA, CDR2 FQGTGA, per germline. CDR3 size: 13 residues. The CDR3 DNA is TGTGCCAGCAGCCTTACAGGGAACACTGAAGCTTTCTTT. Its translation is CASSLTGNTEAFF.

This clonotype showed up just once. V is TRBV9 and J is TRBJ1-2; D is unclear. CDR1 is SGDLS and CDR2 is YYNGEE in the germline V gene. The CDR3 runs to 15 residues. V was pared by 2 bases and J by 6 bases, with 17 bases between. CDR3 residues: CASSVDRALSDGYTF. The CDR3 DNA follows: TGTGCCAGCAGCGTGGATCGGGCGCTCTCGGATGGCTACACCTTC.

The chain combines TRBV10-3 with TRBJ1-1; D remains unclear. V shed 0 bases and J shed 3 bases, with 2 bases lying between them. This CDR3 has 12 residues. The germline CDR1 and CDR2 sequences are ENHRY and SYGVKD. In DNA form, the CDR3 reads TGTGCCATCAGTGAGTCGGACACTGAAGCTTTCTTT. Its protein product is CAISESDTEAFF.

This chain links TRBV2 with TRBJ1-5, with D uncertain. Trimming stripped 1 base from V and 4 bases from J, with 11 bases between. Germline V gene sequence: CDR1 SNHLY, CDR2 FYNNEI. This CDR3 has 15 residues. The CDR3 DNA sequence: TGTGCCAGCAGTGAAGGGTCAGGTAAAAATCAGCCCCAGCATTTT. It specifies CASSEGSGKNQPQHF.